One T cell receptor beta chain is described in this entry. Its specificity is not known. This sample is drawn from a study of beta chain features in type 1 diabetes. Study background: Sorted cell examination encompassed around 100,000,000 cells across all samples. Study results and limitations: Unsettled here was the matter of whether HLA type influences TCRB rearrangement. Healthy donors had naive, central memory and Treg TCRB repertoires that appeared less similar than those seen among patients.

V was pared by 4 bases and J by 1 base, with 1 base of the junction left unmatched. The CDR3 runs to 14 residues. Germline V lookup: CDR1 SQVTM, CDR2 ANQGSEA. Expressed TCRB transcripts were sequenced after all isolated RNA was converted to cDNA. It was found that naive, central memory and regulatory T cell samples averaged about 3.5 million reads. Method: immunoSEQ multiplex PCR; TCRdb's copy keeps in-frame clones and lacks some. This repertoire shows about 370,000 clones, approximately 15% found once; its top ten account for more than 0.015%. The sequenced sample consisted of naive CD4+ T cells from blood. This TCR derives from a woman under 30 in good health. The chain uses TRBV29-1 and TRBJ1-3; 10 bases fit TRBD1. CDR3 sequence: CSVGDRGSGNTIYF. The CDR3 DNA reads TGCAGCGTTGGGGACAGGGGATCTGGAAACACCATATATTTT.